The clone carrying this TCR beta chain was detected only once. The sample is drawn from a study of cytomegalovirus exposure and HLA in healthy donors. With V trimmed by 0 bases and J by 14 bases, 20 bases remained unmatched. This CDR3 has 17 residues. Germline lookup yields CDR1 MGHRA and CDR2 YSYEKL. Amplification used 60 Vbeta primers and 13 Jbeta primers. Method: immunoSEQ multiplex PCR; TCRdb's copy keeps in-frame clones and lacks some. The table lists more than 110,000 clones, about 80% of them singletons. The sequenced sample was PBMCs. This sequence joins TRBV4-1 and TRBJ1-2; 8 bases are shared with TRBD1. This clonotype originated in a male donor in good health and CMV-seronegative. The CDR3 is CASSQDPASWGQAEGTF. DNA for the CDR3: TGCGCCAGCAGCCAAGATCCCGCATCCTGGGGACAGGCCGAGGGGACCTTC.